The 27 T cell receptor beta chains presented below share a single source sample, sequenced in a study of cytomegalovirus exposure and HLA in healthy donors. Some clones are missing from TCRdb's copy, which holds only in-frame ones; the method was immunoSEQ multiplex PCR. The sample holds about 72,000 clones, 94% seen once. The sequenced material came from PBMCs. The receptors stem from a young woman in good health and CMV-seronegative.

The V gene is TRBV19, the J gene TRBJ1-1; D is unclear. Germline V gene sequence: CDR1 LNHDA, CDR2 SQIVND (reference sequence). The CDR3 length is 12 residues. Trimming removed 8 bases from V and 3 bases from J, with 10 bases in between. The CDR3 loop reads CASSDQYTEAFF. In nucleotides, the CDR3 is TGTGCCAGTTCAGATCAGTACACTGAAGCTTTCTTT.

V and J are TRBV30 and TRBJ1-1; a weak D match, TRBD1 (5 bases). Germline lookup yields CDR1 GTSNPN and CDR2 SVGIG (reference sequence). The CDR3 has 11 amino acids. Between the trimmed V and J ends, which lost 3 bases and 10 bases, there was a span of 12 bases. The CDR3 DNA follows: TGTGCCTGGAGCCTGGGGGAGGGAGCTTTCTTT. Its translation: CAWSLGEGAFF. Combining the CDR3 with reference TRBV30 and TRBJ1-1 gives the whole variable domain SQTIHQWPATLVQPVGSPLSLECTVEGTSNPNLYWYRQAAGRGLQLLFYSVGIGQISSEVPQNLSASRPQDRQFILSSKKLLLSDSGFYLCAWSLGEGAFFGQGTRLTVV.

The rearrangement links TRBV7-8 to TRBJ2-5; a possible D gene is TRBD1 (6 bases). The CDR3 runs 14 residues. CDR1 is SGHVS, CDR2 FQNEAQ, per germline. V dropped 5 bases and J dropped 3 bases, with 13 bases sitting between them. The CDR3, as DNA: TGTGCCAGCAGCGTAGAGGCAGGGGAAGAGACCCAGTACTTC. Encoded protein: CASSVEAGEETQYF.

This chain joins TRBV6-6 and TRBJ1-2; D is perhaps TRBD1 (5 bases). V dropped 5 bases and J dropped 4 bases, with 17 bases sitting between them. CDR3 length: 15 amino acids. CDR1 and CDR2 (germline): MNHNY, SVGAGI (reference sequence). This CDR3 is CASSPLGAGLYGYTF. For the CDR3, the DNA is TGTGCCAGCAGTCCTCTGGGTGCGGGGCTCTATGGCTACACCTTC.

The gene calls are TRBV27 and TRBJ2-7, with TRBD2 identical over 8 bases. Germline CDR1 is MNHEY and CDR2 is SMNVEV (reference sequence). The CDR3 loop spans 15 amino acids. Losses at the gene ends were 4 bases for V and 2 bases for J; bases not matched to a gene: 7. CDR3 amino acids: CASSSNGLAPYEQYF. The CDR3 DNA follows: TGTGCCAGCAGTTCCAATGGACTAGCCCCCTACGAGCAGTACTTC.

V gene TRBV28 combines with J gene TRBJ1-5; TRBD1 agrees at 8 bases. Looked up from germline, CDR1 is MDHEN and CDR2 is SYDVKM. Trimming cost V 6 bases and J 2 bases; bases outside gene matches: 3. The CDR3 is 14 amino acids. The CDR3 bases are TGTGCCAGCAGCACAGGGGGTGGCAATCAGCCCCAGCATTTT. It is translated as CASSTGGGNQPQHF.

The chain employs TRBV29-1 and TRBJ2-5; possible D gene TRBD2, 7 bases. Germline CDR1 reads SQVTM; CDR2 reads ANQGSEA. This CDR3 has 18 residues. Trimming cost V 2 bases and J 5 bases, with 27 bases left between them. CDR3 sequence: CSVEWGVRGGSLRETQYF. The CDR3 coding sequence is TGCAGCGTTGAATGGGGTGTGAGGGGGGGTTCTCTTCGGGAGACCCAGTACTTC. The complete variable domain, with remaining parts taken from reference TRBV29-1 and TRBJ2-5, reads SAVISQKPSRDICQRGTSLTIQCQVDSQVTMMFWYRQQPGQSLTLIATANQGSEATYESGFVIDKFPISRPNLTFSTLTVSNMSPEDSSIYLCSVEWGVRGGSLRETQYFGPGTRLLVL.

V and J are TRBV27 and TRBJ1-2; 7 nucleotides match TRBD1. J gave up 8 bases and V 6 bases, and 12 bases lay outside the gene matches. Germline V CDR1 and CDR2: MNHEY, SMNVEV (reference sequence). The CDR3 contains 14 residues. CDR3 residues: CASSRSGQTIGYTF. CDR3 DNA: TGTGCCAGCAGCCGCTCGGGACAGACTATCGGCTACACCTTC.

The rearrangement links TRBV28 to TRBJ1-1; D uncertain. Germline assignment: CDR1 MDHEN and CDR2 SYDVKM. V lost 0 bases and J 5 bases, leaving 22 bases between the germline ends. The CDR3 length is 18 residues. The CDR3 DNA is TGTGCCAGCAGTTTATGGGGGAGACGGGTCCGAGGTAAGACTGAAGCTTTCTTT. Its protein is CASSLWGRRVRGKTEAFF.

V is TRBV4-1 and J is TRBJ1-4; D remains ambiguous. Germline V gene data show CDR1 as MGHRA and CDR2 as YSYEKL. The CDR3 contains 16 residues. With 4 bases removed from V and 2 bases from J, the gap between germline ends came to 14 bases. CDR3 sequence: CASSPRPGTTNEKLFF. Written as DNA, the CDR3 is TGCGCCAGCAGCCCGCGTCCGGGAACGACTAATGAAAAACTGTTTTTT.

The J gene is TRBJ1-2, the V gene TRBV6-5, with a weak D call TRBD1 (5 bases). V dropped 1 base and J dropped 1 base, with 13 bases sitting between them. CDR3 size: 16 residues. Germline V gene data show CDR1 as MNHEY and CDR2 as SVGAGI. This CDR3 is CASSYLQTALNYGYTF. CDR3 coding DNA: TGTGCCAGCAGTTACTTACAGACAGCTCTTAACTATGGCTACACCTTC.

The gene calls are TRBV9 and TRBJ2-7, with 7 bases matching TRBD2. V lost 4 bases, J lost 3 bases, and 7 bases stayed unmatched. Germline values: CDR1 SGDLS, CDR2 YYNGEE. The CDR3 consists of 14 residues. The CDR3 DNA reads as TGTGCCAGCAGCTCCCGGGACTACCACTACGAGCAGTACTTC. Translated: CASSSRDYHYEQYF.

The J gene is TRBJ2-7, the V gene TRBV11-2; D perhaps matches TRBD2 (6 bases). This CDR3 is 15 amino acids long. The germline V gene encodes CDR1 SGHAT and CDR2 FQNNGV. V gave up 0 bases and J gave up 0 bases, with 9 bases separating them. This CDR3 is CASSLELANSYEQYF. In DNA, the CDR3 is TGTGCCAGCAGCTTAGAGCTAGCGAACTCCTACGAGCAGTACTTC.

The J gene is TRBJ1-2, the V gene TRBV5-5; TRBD1 might be the D (5 bases). The CDR3 runs 16 residues. Trimming stripped 0 bases from V and 4 bases from J, with 16 bases between. Germline V gene lookup returns CDR1 SGHKS and CDR2 YYEKEE (reference sequence). The CDR3 is CASSLGPGQGFYGYTF. The CDR3 DNA reads TGTGCCAGCAGCTTGGGGCCCGGACAAGGGTTCTATGGCTACACCTTC.

The rearrangement links TRBV19 to TRBJ1-2; D is possibly TRBD1 (5 bases). Germline lookup yields CDR1 LNHDA and CDR2 SQIVND (reference sequence). The CDR3 loop spans 15 amino acids. The V end was cut by 6 bases, the J end by 4 bases, with 18 bases between. The CDR3 sequence: CASRSPGGAGYGYTF. Written as DNA, the CDR3 is TGTGCCAGTAGATCACCCGGTGGGGCAGGCTATGGCTACACCTTC.

This chain connects TRBV28 to TRBJ1-5; TRBD1 agrees at 10 bases. The germline V gene has CDR1 MDHEN and CDR2 SYDVKM. CDR3 length equals 17 residues. With V trimmed by 3 bases and J by 0 bases, 5 bases remained unmatched. DNA for the CDR3: TGTGCCAGCAGTTTGGAGACAGGGGGCTATAGCAATCAGCCCCAGCATTTT. Translating it yields CASSLETGGYSNQPQHF.

The chain links TRBV7-2 to TRBJ2-7; 8 bases line up with TRBD1. The CDR3 extends over 14 amino acids. Trimming took 5 bases from V and 0 from J; bases not matched to a gene: 3. Germline CDR1 reads SGHTA; CDR2 reads FQGNSA. The CDR3 nucleotides read TGTGCCAGCAGCCGACAGGGGAGCTCCTACGAGCAGTACTTC. Translated, it gives CASSRQGSSYEQYF.

V is TRBV4-2 and J is TRBJ1-5, with D unclear. The CDR3 totals 16 residues. V was clipped by 0 bases and J by 3 bases, with 12 bases between them. Germline CDR1 reads LGHNA; CDR2 reads YNFKEQ. The CDR3 region has the DNA TGTGCCAGCAGCCAAGATGGCCAAACGTACAATCAGCCCCAGCATTTT. This codes for CASSQDGQTYNQPQHF.

This rearrangement joins TRBV5-6 to TRBJ2-3; no firm D call. The CDR3 sequence is 16 residues long. CDR1 is SGHDT and CDR2 is YYEEEE in the germline V gene. The V and J ends lost 2 bases and 1 base respectively, with 14 bases between them. This CDR3 is CASSFWIEAGTDTQYF. CDR3 coding DNA: TGTGCCAGCAGCTTTTGGATAGAGGCGGGCACAGATACGCAGTATTTT.

This sequence joins TRBV11-3 and TRBJ2-1, with a weak D call TRBD1 (5 bases). In germline, CDR1 is SGHNT, CDR2 YENEEA. The CDR3 consists of 12 residues. Trimming shortened V by 4 bases and J by 7 bases, and 8 bases separated the two germline ends. DNA for the CDR3: TGTGCCAGCAGCTCAACAGGAAATGAGCAGTTCTTC. Its protein product is CASSSTGNEQFF.

The rearrangement uses TRBV2 and TRBJ1-5, with TRBD1 matching over 8 bases. Germline assignment: CDR1 SNHLY and CDR2 FYNNEI. The CDR3 is made up of 15 amino acids. V lost 3 bases, J lost 7 bases, and 8 bases stayed unmatched. CDR3 nucleotide sequence: TGTGCCAGCAGTGACCGACAGGGGATGGGCCAGCCCCAGCATTTT. This encodes CASSDRQGMGQPQHF.

The chain employs TRBV12-5 and TRBJ2-4, with unresolved D. Germline CDR1 and CDR2: LGHNT and FRNRAP. The CDR3 extends over 16 amino acids. The germline V and J ends were trimmed by 6 bases and 0 bases, with 15 bases remaining between them. CDR3 DNA: TGTGCTAGTGGCCCGAATTGGAGCGTAGCCAAAAACATTCAGTACTTC. It yields the protein CASGPNWSVAKNIQYF.

The V call is TRBV5-4, the J call TRBJ1-2; D is ambiguous. Germline V CDR1 and CDR2: SGHNT, YYREEE (reference sequence). V lost 3 bases and J 5 bases, leaving 8 bases between the germline ends. The CDR3 is 12 residues long. In DNA, the CDR3 is TGTGCCAGCAGCTACGAGGCATATGGCTACACCTTC. This gives the protein CASSYEAYGYTF.

V usage is TRBV5-4 and J usage is TRBJ1-4; TRBD1 agrees at 10 bases. Germline CDR1 and CDR2: SGHNT and YYREEE (reference sequence). The CDR3 runs 16 residues. The trim removed 4 bases at V and 7 bases at J, leaving 10 bases unmatched. The CDR3 here is CASSQGTTGGGEKLFF. The CDR3 bases are TGTGCCAGCAGCCAGGGAACGACAGGGGGCGGTGAAAAACTGTTTTTT.

The chain has TRBV28 and TRBJ1-2, with 11 bases identical to TRBD1. The CDR3 length is 16 residues. The trim removed 2 bases at V and 7 bases at J, leaving 9 bases unmatched. From germline, CDR1 is MDHEN and CDR2 SYDVKM. In DNA, the CDR3 is TGTGCCAGCAGTTTAGAGCGACGCGGGACAGGGGGTGGCTACACCTTC. Translation gives CASSLERRGTGGGYTF.

The chain uses TRBV7-6 and TRBJ2-5; D is perhaps TRBD2 (7 bases). This CDR3 is 15 amino acids long. V lost 5 bases, J lost 2 bases, and 15 bases lay in between. In germline, CDR1 is SGHVS, CDR2 FNYEAQ. The CDR3: CASSLGGGSQETQYF. The CDR3 DNA sequence: TGTGCCAGCAGCCTAGGGGGGGGGTCACAAGAGACCCAGTACTTC.

The chain has TRBV28 and TRBJ1-4, with 8 bases that match TRBD1. Unmatched junction bases numbered 8, after V lost 5 bases and J lost 6 bases. Per the germline V gene, CDR1 is MDHEN and CDR2 is SYDVKM. CDR3 length: 15 amino acids. In nucleotides, the CDR3 is TGTGCCAGCAGTCCCAGTTACAGGGGGTATGAAAAACTGTTTTTT. Encoded protein: CASSPSYRGYEKLFF.